This TCR beta chain derives from a study of blood T cell repertoires in COVID-19. Here immunoSEQ multiplex PCR was the method, and the copy in TCRdb shows in-frame clones only, minus some. The sample consists of 300,000 to 400,000 clones, about 85% of them appearing once. This CDR3 has 15 residues. V is TRBV21-1 and J is TRBJ2-5; the listed D gene, TRBD1, was not tested against the DNA. TRBV21-1 constitutes a pseudogene. The sequencing input was PBMCs or T cells enriched from blood (not recorded which). This receptor was identified in a woman younger than 45 who had been exposed to COVID-19. The CDR3 loop is CASSKEGQWPVTQYF. CDR3 sequence (DNA): TGTGCCAGCAGCAAAGAGGGACAGTGGCCAGTGACCCAGTACTTC.